The clone carrying this T cell receptor (beta chain) has more than one count but fewer than ten. The sample belongs to a study of identical twins. The cDNA had a unique molecular identifier and a template-switch universal primer site. A single record per CDR3 protein comes from TCRdb applying MiXCR to the 5' RACE reads. The data show around 690,000 distinct CDR3 sequences, approximately 21% seen once. The J segment lost 1 base and the V segment lost 5 bases, leaving 6 bases of the junction unmatched. The germline V gene has CDR1 SGHKS and CDR2 YYEKEE (reference sequence). The CDR3 is 14 residues long. These data were also reused for a study on T cells expressing NK-cell markers. That paper states: Sorting was limited to alpha-beta TCR-expressing T cells with an anti-gamma-delta TCR antibody in several experiments. Each of about six donors carried dominant NKG2C+ clonotypes accounting for about 1.0-7.0% of CD8+ T cells.

The chain is built from TRBV5-5 and TRBJ2-7; 7 bases are shared with TRBD1. This receptor was obtained from a woman aged 18-30 years in good health. The sample consisted of PBMCs. The CDR3 region is CASRGRDSSYEQYF. The CDR3 bases are TGTGCCAGCAGAGGCCGGGACAGTTCCTACGAGCAGTACTTC.